The 28 T cell receptor beta chains below were found in one sample sequenced in a study of blood T cell repertoires in COVID-19. Profiled with immunoSEQ multiplex PCR; TCRdb holds only in-frame clones, not every one. Of 300,000 to 450,000 clones in the sample, roughly 85% were seen once. The specimen sequenced was peripheral blood. Receptors were obtained from a woman under 30 with acute or convalescent COVID-19.

The chain employs TRBV7-8 and TRBJ1-1; D might be TRBD1 (6 bases). From germline, CDR1 is SGHVS and CDR2 FQNEAQ. The V and J ends lost 8 bases and 5 bases respectively, with 18 bases between them. The CDR3 spans 14 residues. The CDR3: CASHKGFRGTEAFF. The CDR3 bases are TGTGCCAGCCATAAGGGGTTCAGGGGAACTGAAGCTTTCTTT.

The chain recombines TRBV6-5 with TRBJ1-1; no clear D. The ends were cut back, 0 bases at V and 3 bases at J, with 14 bases in the middle. From germline, CDR1 is MNHEY and CDR2 SVGAGI. CDR3 length equals 16 residues. CDR3 sequence: CASSYSLGSGDTEAFF. The CDR3 coding sequence is TGTGCCAGCAGTTACTCTTTGGGGAGTGGGGACACTGAAGCTTTCTTT.

The genes are TRBV6-5 and TRBJ2-2; 8 bases agree with TRBD2. CDR3 length equals 13 residues. Per the germline V gene, CDR1 is MNHEY and CDR2 is SVGAGI. Trimming removed 5 bases from V and 6 bases from J; junction bases left unmatched: 2. CDR3 nucleotides: TGTGCCAGCAGTCCGGGGGGGGCCGGGGAGCTGTTTTTT. This gives the protein CASSPGGAGELFF.

On this clone itself: Other DNA sequences of this sample code for an identical CDR3. The chain links TRBV29-1 to TRBJ1-1, with 11 bases fitting TRBD1. V shed 6 bases and J 4 bases; nucleotides not matched to a gene: 7. This CDR3 has 14 residues. Per germline, CDR1 SQVTM and CDR2 ANQGSEA. The CDR3 reads CSVVPGQGGTEAFF. The CDR3 bases are TGCAGCGTCGTACCGGGACAGGGGGGCACTGAAGCTTTCTTT.

The CDR3 is CASSLDLGTSYEQYF. In nucleotides, the CDR3 is TGTGCCAGCAGCTTAGATTTAGGGACTTCCTACGAGCAGTACTTC. The rearrangement links TRBV7-9 to TRBJ2-7, with a weak D call TRBD2 (6 bases). Per germline, CDR1 SEHNR and CDR2 FQNEAQ (reference sequence). Trimming took 1 base from V and 1 from J, leaving 11 bases between them. The CDR3 spans 15 residues.

The gene calls are TRBV2 and TRBJ2-7; D is unresolved. The germline V gene encodes CDR1 SNHLY and CDR2 FYNNEI. The CDR3 consists of 13 residues. V lost 9 bases and J 1 base, leaving 13 bases between the germline ends. CDR3 region: CASDFEVSYEQYF. The CDR3, as DNA: TGTGCCAGTGATTTTGAGGTTTCCTACGAGCAGTACTTC.

The rearrangement joins TRBV19 to TRBJ2-7, with D possibly being TRBD1 (5 bases). Germline CDR1 reads LNHDA; CDR2 reads SQIVND (reference sequence). V dropped 1 base and J dropped 2 bases, with 6 bases sitting between them. The CDR3 has 13 residues. The CDR3 DNA reads TGTGCCAGTAGTATAGGGACAACCTACGAGCAGTACTTC. It yields the protein CASSIGTTYEQYF.

The chain uses TRBV6-5 and TRBJ1-1; a weak D match, TRBD1 (6 bases). The V end was cut by 7 bases, the J end by 1 base, with 13 bases between. This CDR3 contains 14 residues. CDR1 and CDR2 from the germline V gene are MNHEY and SVGAGI. CDR3 DNA: TGTGCCAGCATTAGTACAGGGACGAACACTGAAGCTTTCTTT. It yields the protein CASISTGTNTEAFF.

The rearrangement links TRBV28 to TRBJ2-1; D gene unclear. V was trimmed by 7 bases and J by 4 bases, leaving 8 bases between them. This CDR3 is built from 12 residues. Germline CDR1 reads MDHEN; CDR2 reads SYDVKM. The DNA for the CDR3 is TGTGCCAGCAACCAACAATACAATGAGCAGTTCTTC. This translates into CASNQQYNEQFF.

Only one count was recorded for this clone. The chain employs TRBV6-5 and TRBJ2-7; TRBD1 matches at 11 bases. CDR1 and CDR2 (germline): MNHEY, SVGAGI. This CDR3 region has 14 residues. Trimming at V came to 6 bases and at J to 4 bases, leaving 5 bases not matched to a gene. This CDR3 reads CASSLGTGGYEQYF. The CDR3 DNA reads TGTGCCAGCAGCCTCGGGACAGGGGGGTACGAGCAGTACTTC.

This chain links TRBV4-1 with TRBJ2-1, with TRBD2 matching over 9 bases. CDR3 size: 18 residues. Germline values: CDR1 MGHRA, CDR2 YSYEKL. The J segment lost 4 bases and the V segment lost 0 bases, leaving 10 bases of the junction unmatched. The CDR3 spells CASSQDLESSGTYNEQFF. The CDR3 coding sequence is TGCGCCAGCAGCCAAGATTTGGAATCTAGCGGGACATACAATGAGCAGTTCTTC.

Comments on this clone: This sample also contains other DNA sequences that code for the same CDR3. The rearrangement links TRBV28 to TRBJ2-5; D is possibly TRBD2 (6 bases). Trimming stripped 2 bases from V and 2 bases from J, with 6 bases between. Germline CDR1 and CDR2: MDHEN and SYDVKM. The CDR3 has 13 residues. CDR3 protein: CASSLGGQETQYF. In DNA, the CDR3 is TGTGCCAGCAGTTTAGGGGGGCAAGAGACCCAGTACTTC.

The genes are TRBV2 and TRBJ1-2; D may be TRBD1 (5 bases). The CDR3 contains 14 residues. V lost 5 bases, J lost 7 bases, and 17 bases lay in between. Germline loops: CDR1 SNHLY, CDR2 FYNNEI. The DNA for the CDR3 is TGTGCCAGCAGTCCTATCAGGGTCCCCGTTGGCTACACCTTC. It encodes CASSPIRVPVGYTF. The whole variable domain, remainder taken from reference TRBV2 and TRBJ1-2, is EPEVTQTPSHQVTQMGQEVILRCVPISNHLYFYWYRQILGQKVEFLVSFYNNEISEKSEIFDDQFSVERPDGSNFTLKIRSTKLEDSAMYFCASSPIRVPVGYTFGSGTRLTVV.

This chain connects TRBV3-1 (or the pseudogene TRBV3-2) to TRBJ1-4; D is unclear. In germline, CDR1 is LGHDT, CDR2 YNNKEL (reference sequence). V was pared by 4 bases and J by 2 bases, with 8 bases between. The CDR3 is made up of 14 amino acids. For the CDR3, the DNA is TGTGCCAGCAGCCCCGTCCGTACTAATGAAAAACTGTTTTTT. The encoded protein is CASSPVRTNEKLFF.

This rearrangement joins TRBV2 to TRBJ1-2; 7 bases are shared with TRBD1. CDR1 and CDR2 from the germline V gene are SNHLY and FYNNEI. This CDR3 spans 15 amino acids. V gave up 1 base and J gave up 2 bases; unmatched junction bases: 4. The CDR3: CASSEGWGQNYGYTF. The CDR3 nucleotides read TGTGCCAGCAGTGAAGGGTGGGGACAGAACTATGGCTACACCTTC.

The gene calls are TRBV5-1 and TRBJ1-1; the match to TRBD1 covers 12 bases. This CDR3 has 15 amino acids. J gave up 6 bases and V 4 bases, and 7 bases lay outside the gene matches. The germline V gene has CDR1 SGHRS and CDR2 YFSETQ. CDR3 sequence (DNA): TGCGCCAGCAGCAAGGGACAGGGGGCAGATGCTGAAGCTTTCTTT. Translation gives CASSKGQGADAEAFF.

This chain connects TRBV4-1 to TRBJ1-4, with 7 positions matching TRBD1. The CDR3 covers 14 residues. The ends lost 4 bases at V and 6 bases at J; junction bases unmatched: 5. Germline V lookup: CDR1 MGHRA, CDR2 YSYEKL. For the CDR3, the DNA is TGCGCCAGCAGCCCAAGGGGGCTCGATGAAAAACTGTTTTTT. This sequence encodes CASSPRGLDEKLFF.

The chain uses TRBV5-5 and TRBJ1-1; 10 bases align to TRBD1. The junction had 5 bases not matched to a gene; V was cut back by 0 bases and J by 0 bases. Germline assignment: CDR1 SGHKS and CDR2 YYEKEE (reference sequence). The CDR3 extends over 17 amino acids. The CDR3 here is CASSLDRGQGMNTEAFF. DNA of the CDR3: TGTGCCAGCAGCTTGGATAGGGGACAGGGGATGAACACTGAAGCTTTCTTT.

This clone was seen once. This chain connects TRBV12-3 or TRBV12-4 to TRBJ1-4, with D hard to call. The CDR3 extends over 13 amino acids. Deletions cut 2 bases from V and 7 bases from J, with 8 bases between. The CDR3 coding sequence is TGTGCCAGCAGTTTACCAGGTGGTGAAAAACTGTTTTTT. It specifies CASSLPGGEKLFF.

The genes are TRBV5-1 and TRBJ2-2; 11 bases agree with TRBD1. Unmatched junction bases numbered 7, after V lost 2 bases and J lost 4 bases. This CDR3 region has 17 residues. The germline V gene encodes CDR1 SGHRS and CDR2 YFSETQ. This CDR3 is CASSLGQGAMGTGELFF. In DNA form, the CDR3 reads TGCGCCAGCAGCTTAGGACAGGGGGCTATGGGCACCGGGGAGCTGTTTTTT.

The V and J genes are TRBV6-5 and TRBJ2-7; TRBD1 aligns across 9 bases. The germline CDR1 and CDR2 sequences are MNHEY and SVGAGI. The CDR3 sequence is 14 residues long. With 5 bases clipped from V and 9 bases from J, the junction kept 11 bases outside the gene matches. The CDR3 loop is CASSQPPGQGVQYF. CDR3 nucleotide sequence: TGTGCCAGCAGTCAACCTCCGGGACAGGGCGTGCAGTACTTC.

The chain links TRBV19 to TRBJ1-5, with TRBD1 matching over 11 bases. J lost 4 bases, V lost 3 bases, and 5 bases had no gene match. The CDR3 is 16 residues long. Germline V gene lookup returns CDR1 LNHDA and CDR2 SQIVND (reference sequence). The CDR3 here is CASSIGTGGGNQPQHF. CDR3 in DNA: TGTGCCAGTAGTATCGGGACAGGGGGAGGTAATCAGCCCCAGCATTTT.

The rearrangement links TRBV3-1 (or the pseudogene TRBV3-2) to TRBJ1-4, with 11 bases matching TRBD1. The CDR3 sequence is 17 residues long. V was clipped by 2 bases and J by 3 bases; unmatched bases: 5. The germline V gene has CDR1 LGHDT and CDR2 YNNKEL (reference sequence). The CDR3: CASSQSGQGAANEKLFF. The CDR3 DNA reads as TGTGCCAGCAGCCAAAGCGGACAGGGGGCAGCTAATGAAAAACTGTTTTTT.

The chain carries TRBV6-2 or TRBV6-3 and TRBJ2-2; D call uncertain. Germline V gives CDR1 MNHEY, CDR2 SVGEGT. Trimming took 6 bases from V and 8 from J, leaving 10 bases between them. This CDR3 is 12 amino acids long. CDR3 sequence (DNA): TGTGCCAGCAGCCCGACTGAGGGGGAGCTGTTTTTT. Its protein product is CASSPTEGELFF.

This rearrangement joins TRBV27 to TRBJ2-1, with 11 bases identical to TRBD2. Per the germline V gene, CDR1 is MNHEY and CDR2 is SMNVEV (reference sequence). The CDR3 spans 14 residues. V lost 6 bases to trimming and J lost 6 bases; unmatched junction nucleotides: 4. The CDR3, as DNA: TGTGCCAGCAGACGGACTAGCGGGCGCAATGAGCAGTTCTTC. Amino acid sequence: CASRRTSGRNEQFF.

In this sample, this clone turned up a few times. This sequence joins TRBV10-1 and TRBJ2-1; 11 nucleotides align to TRBD1. CDR1 is WNHNN, CDR2 SYGVQD, per germline (reference sequence). There are 14 residues in the CDR3. V dropped 8 bases and J dropped 6; count of bases not matched to a gene: 6. The DNA for the CDR3 is TGCGCCAGCGGTCAGGACAGGGGGCGCAATGAGCAGTTCTTC. Amino acids: CASGQDRGRNEQFF.

In the case of this clone: Other nucleotide sequences in the sample specify the same CDR3. The chain links TRBV24-1 to TRBJ2-2; TRBD1 matches 9 bases. Losses at the gene ends were 4 bases for V and 2 bases for J; bases not matched to a gene: 4. The CDR3 contains 16 residues. CDR1 and CDR2 from the germline V gene are KGHDR and SFDVKD. The CDR3 loop is CATSDPGQGNTGELFF. In DNA, the CDR3 is TGTGCCACCAGTGACCCGGGACAGGGCAACACCGGGGAGCTGTTTTTT.

Concerning this clone: The junction does not match germline at one end; this may be a read error. V and J are TRBV2 and TRBJ2-2; 7 bases line up with TRBD2. This CDR3 is 12 amino acids long. Germline assignment: CDR1 SNHLY and CDR2 FYNNEI. CDR3 coding DNA: TGTGCCAGCAAGGGGAGGGGCGGGCAGCTGTTTTTT. It codes for CASKGRGGQLFF.